This T cell receptor (beta chain) was documented in a study of T cell responses to AZD1222 COVID-19 vaccine. This table comes from immunoSEQ multiplex PCR, and its TCRdb copy is limited to in-frame clones, with some not included. The table shows about 150,000 clones, with 90% occurring only once. The CDR3 contains 13 residues. V lost 3 bases and J lost 1, with 6 bases in between. The clonotype comes from an adult in good health. The material sequenced was peripheral blood, taken on day 0 of AZD1222 vaccination. This sequence joins TRBV12-3 or TRBV12-4 and TRBJ1-1; unclear D gene. CDR3: CASSFATNTEAFF. The CDR3 nucleotides are TGTGCCAGCAGTTTCGCGACGAACACTGAAGCTTTCTTT.